This T cell receptor beta chain was captured by sequencing in a study of blood T cell repertoires in COVID-19. Across the study: Acute and convalescent COVID-19 samples came from the United States, Italy and Spain. PBMCs, B-cell-depleted T cells, or T cells were the source of the cDNA or gDNA that made up the material.

As processed by the authors: Amplification with reference gene primers provided the estimates of nucleated cell counts. Libraries were prepared by immunoSEQ multiplex PCR; TCRdb keeps only in-frame clonotypes and omits some of them. V and J calls and clone size are those listed in that table; D and trimming were worked out from the DNA. The profile shows tens of thousands of clones, approximately 80% of them singletons. V lost 1 base, J lost 3 bases, and 2 bases stayed unmatched. The CDR3 length is 15 residues. The V gene's germline CDR1 is SGHTA and CDR2 FQGNSA. The V call is TRBV7-2, the J call TRBJ1-5, with 8 bases fitting TRBD1. Sequencing input: peripheral blood. The origin of this receptor is a man aged 80 or over with active or convalescent COVID-19. Here the CDR3 reads CASSLDRGANQPQHF. CDR3 sequence (DNA): TGTGCCAGCAGCTTAGACAGGGGGGCCAATCAGCCCCAGCATTTT. The full variable domain, in which reference TRBV7-2 and TRBJ1-5 provide the parts outside the CDR3, is GAGVSQSPSNKVTEKGKDVELRCDPISGHTALYWYRQSLGQGLEFLIYFQGNSAPDKSGLPSDRFSAERTGGSVSTLTIQRTQQEDSAVYLCASSLDRGANQPQHFGDGTRLSIL.